This record looks at one T cell receptor beta chain sequence and its context. The table came from immunoSEQ multiplex PCR; TCRdb's copy has only in-frame clones and leaves some out. The data show approximately 72,000 clones, with approximately 91% seen just once and 6.5% to 7.5% held by the top ten. Germline CDR1 is SGDLS and CDR2 is YYNGEE. Between the trimmed V and J ends, which lost 0 bases and 3 bases, there was a span of 8 bases. The CDR3 totals 14 residues. This sample was taken from a study of control samples from healthy donors and cancer patients. This sequence joins TRBV9 and TRBJ2-3; D gene unclear. The sequence was obtained from a man aged 50 to 59 in good health. The specimen sequenced was blood. The CDR3, as DNA: TGTGCCAGCAGCGTAGGGCCAGCTACAGATACGCAGTATTTT. This sequence encodes CASSVGPATDTQYF.